This note documents a single TCR beta chain sequence. Its cognate antigen is unknown. Sequencing was performed with immunoSEQ multiplex PCR; in TCRdb, only in-frame clones are kept and a portion is missing. The repertoire includes fewer than 150,000 clones, 93% of them detected once, and about 0.91% sits in the top ten. This entry comes from a study of T cell responses to AZD1222 COVID-19 vaccine. Study-level points and caveats: Close to half of all spike-specific TCRs reportedly target regions of the variants that are unmutated. An increase in Spike-specific TCR breadth and depth was observed after two AZD1222 doses. Spike as a whole was targeted by vaccine-associated CD4 TCRs, dominant at 160-218 and 743-854.

V gave up 5 bases and J gave up 10 bases, with 9 bases separating them. The CDR3 loop spans 12 amino acids. Germline V gene sequence: CDR1 SEHNR, CDR2 FQNEAQ (reference sequence). The J gene is TRBJ1-6, the V gene TRBV7-9; D is perhaps TRBD1 (5 bases). Sample: peripheral blood, taken on day 0 of AZD1222 vaccination. The clonotype was recovered from an adult in good health. The CDR3: CASSARGSPLHF. The DNA of the CDR3 is TGTGCCAGCAGCGCCCGGGGGTCACCCCTCCACTTT.